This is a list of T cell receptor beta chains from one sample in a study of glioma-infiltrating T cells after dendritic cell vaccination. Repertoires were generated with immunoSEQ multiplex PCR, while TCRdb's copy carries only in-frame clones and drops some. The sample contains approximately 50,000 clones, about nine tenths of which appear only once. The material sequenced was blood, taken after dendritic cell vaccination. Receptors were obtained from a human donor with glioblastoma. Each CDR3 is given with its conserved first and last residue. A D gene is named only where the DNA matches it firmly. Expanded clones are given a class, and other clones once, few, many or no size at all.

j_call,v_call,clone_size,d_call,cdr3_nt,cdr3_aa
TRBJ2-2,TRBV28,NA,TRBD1,TGTGCCAGCGGAACAGGGGCGGCGAACACCGGGGAGCTGTTTTTT,CASGTGAANTGELFF
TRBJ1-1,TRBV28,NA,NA,TGTGCCAGCAGTTTCTGGATGAGACTCAACACTGAAGCTTTCTTT,CASSFWMRLNTEAFF
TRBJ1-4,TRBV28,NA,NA,TGTGCCAGCAGTACCCAGGGGCCGACTAATGAAAAACTGTTTTTT,CASSTQGPTNEKLFF
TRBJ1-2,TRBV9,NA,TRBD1,TGTGCCAGCAGCGTAGAGACAGGGCGGACAGGGGGCTACACCTTC,CASSVETGRTGGYTF
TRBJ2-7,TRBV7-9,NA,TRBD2,TGTGCCAGCAGCGGGGGACTAGCGGGTTCCTACGAGCAGTACTTC,CASSGGLAGSYEQYF
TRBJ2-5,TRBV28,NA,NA,TGTGCCAGCAGACCGACAGGAAGCCAAGAGACCCAGTACTTC,CASRPTGSQETQYF
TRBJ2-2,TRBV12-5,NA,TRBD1,TGTGCTAGTGGTTTTACCCAGGGGGCCACCGGGGAGCTGTTTTTT,CASGFTQGATGELFF
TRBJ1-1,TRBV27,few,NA,TGTGCCAGCAGTTGGTACGGGATGGACACTGAAGCTTTCTTT,CASSWYGMDTEAFF
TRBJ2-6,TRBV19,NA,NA,TGTGCCAGTAGTATAATCGGGTACTCTGGGGCCAACGTCCTGACTTTC,CASSIIGYSGANVLTF
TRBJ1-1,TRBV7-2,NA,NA,TGTGCCAGCAGCTCTCTGTCTCCTAGAGTGAACACTGAAGCTTTCTTT,CASSSLSPRVNTEAFF
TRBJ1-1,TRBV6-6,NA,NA,TGTGCCAGCAATTACGAGGCGGAGACTGAAGCTTTCTTT,CASNYEAETEAFF
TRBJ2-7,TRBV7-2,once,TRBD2,TGTGCCAGCAGGGTGGGGGGGGTCTACGAGCAGTACTTC,CASRVGGVYEQYF
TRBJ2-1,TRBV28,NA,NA,TGTGCCAGCAGTTCTAATGTAGTACATGAGCAGTTCTTC,CASSSNVVHEQFF
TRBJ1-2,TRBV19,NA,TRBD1,TGTGCCAGTAGTACGACTTGGACAGGGAGGGGTTATGGCTACACCTTC,CASSTTWTGRGYGYTF
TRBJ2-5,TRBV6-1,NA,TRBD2,TGTGCCAGCAGTGTTAGGAGGACTAGCGGGCCCTCAGGGGAGACCCAGTACTTC,CASSVRRTSGPSGETQYF
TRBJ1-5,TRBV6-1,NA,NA,TGTGCCAGCAGGGCCACCAGCAATCAGCCCCAGCATTTT,CASRATSNQPQHF
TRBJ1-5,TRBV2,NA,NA,TGTGCCAGCAAAAGACAGAATCAGCCCCAGCATTTT,CASKRQNQPQHF
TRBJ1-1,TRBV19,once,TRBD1,TGTGCCAGTAGTCCCCGGGACAGATCTGGTGCTGAAGCTTTCTTT,CASSPRDRSGAEAFF
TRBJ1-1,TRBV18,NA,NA,TGTGCCAGCTCACCACCGGTAGCCGCCTTGAACACTGAAGCTTTCTTT,CASSPPVAALNTEAFF
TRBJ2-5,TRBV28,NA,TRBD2,TGTGCCAGCAGTTTGGGACTAGCGGGAGGACAAGAGACCCAGTACTTC,CASSLGLAGGQETQYF
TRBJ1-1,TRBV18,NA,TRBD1,TGTGCCAGCTCACCTTCGGGACAGAAAGCTTTCTTT,CASSPSGQKAFF
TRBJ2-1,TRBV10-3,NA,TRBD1,TGTGCCATCAGTGAGCCGACAGGGGTTTATGAGCAGTTCTTC,CAISEPTGVYEQFF
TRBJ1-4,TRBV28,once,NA,TGTGCCAGCAGTGCTGAGGGTTTCCGCGGTGAAAAACTGTTTTTT,CASSAEGFRGEKLFF
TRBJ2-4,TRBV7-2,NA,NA,TGTGCCAGCAGCTTGACAGAAGCCAAAAACATTCAGTACTTC,CASSLTEAKNIQYF
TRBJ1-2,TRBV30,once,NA,TGTGCCTGGAGTGTACTAGTCAGCCACTATGGCTACACCTTC,CAWSVLVSHYGYTF
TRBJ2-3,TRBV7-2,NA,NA,TGTGCCAGCAGCCCTTCCAGGATCAGCACAGATACGCAGTATTTT,CASSPSRISTDTQYF
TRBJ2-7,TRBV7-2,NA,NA,TGTGCCAGCAGCTTAGGACAGGCAGACTACGAGCAGTACTTC,CASSLGQADYEQYF
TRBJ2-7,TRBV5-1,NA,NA,TGCGCCAGCAGCCCAAACTCCTACGAGCAGTACTTC,CASSPNSYEQYF
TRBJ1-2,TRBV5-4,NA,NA,TGTGCCAGCAGCCCCGTGGGGGCAGCTAACTATGGCTACACCTTC,CASSPVGAANYGYTF
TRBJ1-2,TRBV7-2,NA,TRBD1,TGTGCCAGCAGCTCGGACAGGGGGCCATATGGCTACACCTTC,CASSSDRGPYGYTF
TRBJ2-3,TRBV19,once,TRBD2,TGTGCCAGTGGTGGGACTAGCGGGCCTAGCACAGATACGCAGTATTTT,CASGGTSGPSTDTQYF
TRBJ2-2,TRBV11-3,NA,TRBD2,TGTGCCAGCAGCTTGACGGGAGGGCTCACCGGGGAGCTGTTTTTT,CASSLTGGLTGELFF
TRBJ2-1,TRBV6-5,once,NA,TGTGCCAGCAGTTACTCCGTCGTCTACAATGAGCAGTTCTTC,CASSYSVVYNEQFF
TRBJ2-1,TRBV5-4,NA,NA,TGTGCCAGCAGCTTTTCGGGATACAATGAGCAGTTCTTC,CASSFSGYNEQFF
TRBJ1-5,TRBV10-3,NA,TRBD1,TGTGCCATGCGACAGGGGGTGGGCCAGCCCCAGCATTTT,CAMRQGVGQPQHF